These T cell receptor beta chains were read from a single sample in a study of cytomegalovirus exposure and HLA in healthy donors. TCRdb's table, derived via immunoSEQ multiplex PCR, lists solely in-frame clones and lacks some. This specimen shows 100,000 to 150,000 clones; the ten leading clones hold about 1.7%. Input material: PBMCs. The receptors were sampled from a man in his late teens or twenties in good health and CMV-seronegative. CDR3s include the opening cysteine and the closing phenylalanine or tryptophan. D genes are given only for firm matches.

CDR3,DNA,D,V,J
CASSYYTKNTEAFF,TGTGCCAGCAGTTACTACACAAAGAACACTGAAGCTTTCTTT,NA,TRBV6-5,TRBJ1-1
CASSPVLADTDTQYF,TGTGCCAGCTCACCAGTACTAGCGGACACAGATACGCAGTATTTT,TRBD2,TRBV18,TRBJ2-3
CASSITYSDQPQHF,TGTGCCAGTAGTATCACGTATAGCGATCAGCCCCAGCATTTT,NA,TRBV19,TRBJ1-5
CASSWSGQGLEAFF,TGTGCCAGCAGCTGGAGCGGACAGGGGTTAGAAGCTTTCTTT,TRBD1,TRBV7-8,TRBJ1-1
CASSLGGGQETQYF,TGTGCCAGCAGCCTAGGCGGAGGCCAAGAGACCCAGTACTTC,NA,TRBV5-8,TRBJ2-5
CASSLAGVSNQPQHF,TGTGCCAGCAGTTTAGCAGGGGTTAGCAATCAGCCCCAGCATTTT,NA,TRBV28,TRBJ1-5
CASSLDSAGGQETQYF,TGTGCCAGCAGCTTAGATTCAGCGGGAGGACAAGAGACCCAGTACTTC,TRBD2,TRBV7-8,TRBJ2-5
CASSLYSVAEQYF,TGTGCCAGCAGTTTATACAGTGTCGCCGAGCAGTACTTC,NA,TRBV27,TRBJ2-7
CASSPSRETQYF,TGTGCCAGCAGCCCATCCAGAGAGACCCAGTACTTC,NA,TRBV7-2,TRBJ2-5
CASSYATGTGNTEAFF,TGTGCCAGCAGTTACGCAACCGGGACAGGGAACACTGAAGCTTTCTTT,TRBD1,TRBV27,TRBJ1-1
CASSLRDRVYTGELFF,TGTGCCAGCAGCTTGAGGGACAGGGTGTACACCGGGGAGCTGTTTTTT,TRBD1,TRBV5-6,TRBJ2-2
CATSRDLQNYGYTF,TGTGCCACCAGCAGAGATTTACAGAACTATGGCTACACCTTC,NA,TRBV15,TRBJ1-2
CASRRQAGLEQYF,TGTGCCAGCAGACGGCAGGCCGGTCTTGAGCAGTACTTC,NA,TRBV28,TRBJ2-7
CATRATGKNTEAFF,TGTGCCACCAGAGCAACAGGGAAGAACACTGAAGCTTTCTTT,NA,TRBV6-1,TRBJ1-1
CASSRQLAGGANTGELFF,TGTGCCAGCAGCCGCCAGCTAGCGGGAGGGGCGAACACCGGGGAGCTGTTTTTT,TRBD2,TRBV4-2,TRBJ2-2
CASTHPETF,TGTGCCAGCACCCACCCGGAGACCTTC,NA,TRBV5-8,TRBJ1-2
CASSPFVSSGNYEQYF,TGTGCCAGCAGCCCTTTCGTTTCAAGCGGGAATTACGAGCAGTACTTC,TRBD2,TRBV4-2,TRBJ2-7
CASSPPAAYNEQFF,TGTGCCAGCAGCCCCCCGGCGGCCTACAATGAGCAGTTCTTC,NA,TRBV11-3,TRBJ2-1
CASSLGTGWYEQYF,TGCGCCAGCAGCTTGGGGACAGGGTGGTACGAGCAGTACTTC,TRBD1,TRBV5-1,TRBJ2-7
CASSPQTSGRREQFF,TGCGCCAGCAGCCCGCAGACTAGCGGGAGAAGGGAGCAGTTCTTC,TRBD2,TRBV4-1,TRBJ2-1
CASSSGLAGGLNEQFF,TGTGCCAGCAGCTCAGGACTAGCGGGAGGTCTCAATGAGCAGTTCTTC,TRBD2,TRBV9,TRBJ2-1
CASTTGRGNQPQHF,TGTGCCAGTACCACCGGGAGGGGCAATCAGCCCCAGCATTTT,NA,TRBV19,TRBJ1-5
CASSPLWNTEAFF,TGTGCCAGCTCCCCCTTATGGAACACTGAAGCTTTCTTT,NA,TRBV18,TRBJ1-1
CASSYSLQGSYEQYF,TGTGCCAGCAGTTACTCGCTACAGGGGTCCTACGAGCAGTACTTC,TRBD1,TRBV6-5,TRBJ2-7
CASSEDTGVWTIYF,TGTGCCAGCAGTGAAGATACAGGGGTCTGGACCATATATTTT,TRBD1,TRBV25-1,TRBJ1-3
CASRLTNVKREAFF,TGTGCCAGCAGATTAACCAATGTAAAGAGGGAAGCTTTCTTT,NA,TRBV7-2,TRBJ1-1
CASRTPRQGAFEQYF,TGTGCCAGCAGGACCCCACGACAGGGGGCCTTCGAGCAGTACTTC,TRBD1,TRBV28,TRBJ2-7
CASSPRGGKDEQYF,TGTGCCAGCTCACCACGCGGGGGGAAGGACGAGCAGTACTTC,TRBD2,TRBV18,TRBJ2-7
CASGPRPPQGQETQYF,TGCGCCAGCGGACCCAGACCCCCGCAGGGTCAAGAGACCCAGTACTTC,NA,TRBV5-1,TRBJ2-5